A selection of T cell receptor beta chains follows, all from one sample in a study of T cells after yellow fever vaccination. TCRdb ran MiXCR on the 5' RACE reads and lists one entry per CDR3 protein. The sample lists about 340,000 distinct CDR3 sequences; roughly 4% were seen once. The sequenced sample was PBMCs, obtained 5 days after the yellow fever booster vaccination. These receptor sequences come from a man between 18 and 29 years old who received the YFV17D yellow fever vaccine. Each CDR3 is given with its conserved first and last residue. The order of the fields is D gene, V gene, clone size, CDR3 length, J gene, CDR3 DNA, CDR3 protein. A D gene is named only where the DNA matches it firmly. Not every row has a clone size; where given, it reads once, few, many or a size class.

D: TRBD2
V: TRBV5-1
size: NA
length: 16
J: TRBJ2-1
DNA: TGCGCCAGCAGCCCCGAAATAGCGGGGGGGCCGAATGAGCAGTTCTTC
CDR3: CASSPEIAGGPNEQFF

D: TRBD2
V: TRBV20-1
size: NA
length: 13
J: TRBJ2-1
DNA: TGCTGTGTATTCCGCGGGGGCTACAATGAGCAGTTCTTC
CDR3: CCVFRGGYNEQFF

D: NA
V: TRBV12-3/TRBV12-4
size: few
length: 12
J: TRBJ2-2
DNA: TGTGCCAGCACCATCCTAGGCGGGGAGCTGTTTTTT
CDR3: CASTILGGELFF

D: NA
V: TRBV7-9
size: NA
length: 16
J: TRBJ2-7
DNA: TGTGCCAGCAGCCCATCGGCGGGCGCCCGCGTCTACGAGCAGTACTTC
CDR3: CASSPSAGARVYEQYF

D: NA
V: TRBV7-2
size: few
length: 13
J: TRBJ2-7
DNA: TGTGCCAGCGGCAGTGGTCACAACTACGAGCAGTACTTC
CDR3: CASGSGHNYEQYF

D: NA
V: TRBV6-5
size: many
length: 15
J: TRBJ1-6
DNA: TGTGCCAGCAGTACCACCGGGAATATACGTCTACCCCTCCACTTT
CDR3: CASSTTGNIRLPLHF

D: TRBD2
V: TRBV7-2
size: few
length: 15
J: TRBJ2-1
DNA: TGTGCCAGCAGCTTAGTTATCGGGGGGGGAGGTGAGCAGTTCTTC
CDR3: CASSLVIGGGGEQFF

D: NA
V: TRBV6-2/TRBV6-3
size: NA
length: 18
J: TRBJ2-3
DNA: TGTGCCAGCAGTTATGAGCGGGTTAATTGGATGGGGACAGATACGCAGTATTTT
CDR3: CASSYERVNWMGTDTQYF

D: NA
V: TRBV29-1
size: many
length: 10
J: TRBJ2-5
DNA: TGCAGCGCGCAACAAGAGACCCAGTACTTC
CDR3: CSAQQETQYF

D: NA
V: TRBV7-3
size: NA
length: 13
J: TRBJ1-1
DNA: TGTGCCAGCAGCTTGGGGGGGAAGACTGAAGCTTTCTTT
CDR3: CASSLGGKTEAFF

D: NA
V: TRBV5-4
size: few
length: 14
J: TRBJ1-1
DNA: TGTGCCAGCAGCTCACGGACGGAGAACACTGAAGCTTTCTTT
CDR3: CASSSRTENTEAFF

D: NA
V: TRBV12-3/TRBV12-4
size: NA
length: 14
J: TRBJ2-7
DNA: TGTGCCAGCAGCCGCTCCGGGACTCACTACGAGCAGTACTTC
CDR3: CASSRSGTHYEQYF

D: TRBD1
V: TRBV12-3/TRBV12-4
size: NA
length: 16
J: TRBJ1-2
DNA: TGTGCCAGCAGTCTCCCGAGGACAGGGGAAAACTATGGCTACACCTTC
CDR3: CASSLPRTGENYGYTF

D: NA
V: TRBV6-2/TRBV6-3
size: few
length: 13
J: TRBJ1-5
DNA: TGTGCCAGCACTAACCCGGGCAATCAGCCCCAGCATTTT
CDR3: CASTNPGNQPQHF

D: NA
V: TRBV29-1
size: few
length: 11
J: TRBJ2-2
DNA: TGCAGCGCCAGATACACCGGGGAGCTGTTTTTT
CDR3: CSARYTGELFF

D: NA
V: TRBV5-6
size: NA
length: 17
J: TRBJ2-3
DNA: TGTGCCAGCAGCTTTCGGACCGGCTACCATAGCACAGATACGCAGTATTTT
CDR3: CASSFRTGYHSTDTQYF

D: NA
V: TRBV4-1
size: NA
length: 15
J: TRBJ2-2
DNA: TGCGCCAGCAGCCCCTTTGACTCTTTCTCCGGGGAGCTGTTTTTT
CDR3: CASSPFDSFSGELFF

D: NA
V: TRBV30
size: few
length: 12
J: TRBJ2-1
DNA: TGTGCCTGGCTTTTGGGGAGCGATGAGCAGTTCTTC
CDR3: CAWLLGSDEQFF

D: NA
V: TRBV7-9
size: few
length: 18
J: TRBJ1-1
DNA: TGTGCCAGCAGCTTCCCCCGGGACAATGAAAAGGGGAACACTGAAGCTTTCTTT
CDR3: CASSFPRDNEKGNTEAFF

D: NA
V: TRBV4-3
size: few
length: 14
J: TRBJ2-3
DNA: TGCGCCAGCAGCCAAGATCGGGTGATAGATACGCAGTATTTT
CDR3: CASSQDRVIDTQYF

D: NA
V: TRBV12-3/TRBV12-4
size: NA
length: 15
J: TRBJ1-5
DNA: TGTGCCAGCAGTGAACAGGGTGTGAGCAATCAGCCCCAGCATTTT
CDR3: CASSEQGVSNQPQHF

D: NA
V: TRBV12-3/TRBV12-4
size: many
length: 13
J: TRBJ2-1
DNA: TGTGCCAGCAGTTGGGGGGTCAACAATGAGCAGTTCTTC
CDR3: CASSWGVNNEQFF

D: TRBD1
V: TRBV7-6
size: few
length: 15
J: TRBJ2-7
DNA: TGTGCCAGCAGCCTGAACGACAGGGGACCCTACGAGCAGTACTTC
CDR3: CASSLNDRGPYEQYF

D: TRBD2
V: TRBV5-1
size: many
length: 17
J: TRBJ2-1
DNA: TGCGCCAGCAGCTTGGACTCCGGACTAGCGGGGTTCAATGAGCAGTTCTTC
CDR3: CASSLDSGLAGFNEQFF

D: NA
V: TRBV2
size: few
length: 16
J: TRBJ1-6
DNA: TGTGCCAGCAGTGAACTCGACAGCAGATATAATTCACCCCTCCACTTT
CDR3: CASSELDSRYNSPLHF

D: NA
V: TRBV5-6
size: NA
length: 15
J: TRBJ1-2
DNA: TGTGCCAGCAGCTGGCGGGGTCAGGGTACCCATGGCTACACCTTC
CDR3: CASSWRGQGTHGYTF

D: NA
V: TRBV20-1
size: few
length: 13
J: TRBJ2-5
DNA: TGCAGTGCTCACCTACAGGACCAAGAGACCCAGTACTTC
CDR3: CSAHLQDQETQYF

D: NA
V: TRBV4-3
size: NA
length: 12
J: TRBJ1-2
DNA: TGCGCCAGCAGCCCCGGGGGCGCTGGCTACACCTTC
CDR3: CASSPGGAGYTF

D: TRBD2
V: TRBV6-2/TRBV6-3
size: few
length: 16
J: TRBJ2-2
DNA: TGTGCCAGCAGCCGACCAGCGGGGGGGATGACCGGGGAGCTGTTTTTT
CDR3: CASSRPAGGMTGELFF

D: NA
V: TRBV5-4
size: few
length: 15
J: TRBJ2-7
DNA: TGTGCCAGCAGCGGGCCCGGGACGGCCTCCTACGAGCAGTACTTC
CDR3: CASSGPGTASYEQYF

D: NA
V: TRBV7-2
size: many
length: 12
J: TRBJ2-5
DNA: TGTGCCAGCAGTTACATCGTGCCCACCCAGTACTTC
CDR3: CASSYIVPTQYF

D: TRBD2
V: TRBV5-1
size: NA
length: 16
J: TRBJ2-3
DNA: TGCGCCAGCAGCTTGAGCGGGATAACATCAACAGATACGCAGTATTTT
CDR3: CASSLSGITSTDTQYF

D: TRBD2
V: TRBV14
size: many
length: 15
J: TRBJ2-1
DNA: TGTGCCAGCAGAATAGCGGGGGGGGAATCCCATGAGCAGTTCTTC
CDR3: CASRIAGGESHEQFF

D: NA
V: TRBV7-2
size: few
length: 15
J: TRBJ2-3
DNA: TGTGCCAGCAGCTTAGGGTTGGGGGGATCAGATACGCAGTATTTT
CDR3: CASSLGLGGSDTQYF

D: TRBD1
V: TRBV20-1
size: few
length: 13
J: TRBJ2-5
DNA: TGCAGTGCTAGGATCGACAGGGTAGAGTCCCAGTACTTC
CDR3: CSARIDRVESQYF

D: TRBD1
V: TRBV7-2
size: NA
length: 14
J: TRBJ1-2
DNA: TGTGCCAGCAGCTACCCGGGACAGTCATATGGCTACACCTTC
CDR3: CASSYPGQSYGYTF

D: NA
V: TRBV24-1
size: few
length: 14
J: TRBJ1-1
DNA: TGTGCCACCACGCCTTCAGGTCGAGAGAGTGAAGCTTTCTTT
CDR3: CATTPSGRESEAFF

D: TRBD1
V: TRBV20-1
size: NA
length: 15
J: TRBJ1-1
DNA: TGCAGTGCTGGGGCCACAGGGGCCATGAACACTGAAGCTTTCTTT
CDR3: CSAGATGAMNTEAFF

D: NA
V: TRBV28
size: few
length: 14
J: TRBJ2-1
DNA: TGTGCCAGCAGGGAAGGGGTTCAATACAATGAGCAGTTCTTC
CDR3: CASREGVQYNEQFF

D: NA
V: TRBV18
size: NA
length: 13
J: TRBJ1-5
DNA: TGTGCCAGCTCACCGGTCCCCGCCCAGCCCCAGCATTTT
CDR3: CASSPVPAQPQHF

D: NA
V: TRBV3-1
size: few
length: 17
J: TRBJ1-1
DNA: TGTGCCAGCAGCCAAGATAGGTTCGCAGGCGAATCCACTGAAGCTTTCTTT
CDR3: CASSQDRFAGESTEAFF

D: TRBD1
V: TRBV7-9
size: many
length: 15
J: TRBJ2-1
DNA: TGTGCCAGCAGCTTGGACCGGACAGGGCTGAATGAGCAGTTCTTC
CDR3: CASSLDRTGLNEQFF